These 8 T cell receptor beta chains share one sample of origin, sequenced in a study of cytomegalovirus exposure and HLA in healthy donors. The PCR contained 60 Vbeta and 13 Jbeta primers. The data were produced by immunoSEQ multiplex PCR, yet TCRdb's version contains in-frame clones alone and is incomplete. The sample yields 150,000 or so clones, roughly 68% seen once. The sequencing input was PBMCs. The receptor source for this set is a young man in good health and CMV-seropositive.

This chain connects TRBV5-4 to TRBJ2-7; TRBD2 agrees at 10 bases. Trimming removed 3 bases from V and 4 bases from J; junction bases left unmatched: 7. The CDR3 extends over 15 amino acids. The germline gives CDR1 SGHNT, CDR2 YYREEE (reference sequence). DNA for the CDR3: TGTGCCAGCAGCTATGCGGGACTAGCGACATACGAGCAGTACTTC. Protein: CASSYAGLATYEQYF.

The chain couples TRBV5-1 to TRBJ2-1; maybe TRBD1 (6 bases). The CDR3 totals 12 residues. CDR1 and CDR2 (germline): SGHRS, YFSETQ. Trimming stripped 4 bases from V and 10 bases from J, with 12 bases between. The CDR3 protein is CASSQTGIEQFF. For the CDR3, the DNA is TGCGCCAGCAGCCAAACAGGGATCGAGCAGTTCTTC.

The chain carries TRBV30 and TRBJ2-3, with 9 bases that match TRBD2. Germline trimming cut 3 bases from V and 4 bases from J; bases unmatched to any gene: 8. CDR1 is GTSNPN and CDR2 is SVGIG in the germline V gene (reference sequence). This CDR3 spans 15 amino acids. CDR3 in DNA: TGTGCCTGGAGCCTGTTAGCGGGAGATGCAGATACGCAGTATTTT. Its translation: CAWSLLAGDADTQYF.

The sample holds a few counts of this clone. The genes are TRBV7-9 and TRBJ2-5, with 9 bases lining up with TRBD2. The CDR3 is 14 amino acids. CDR1 SEHNR and CDR2 FQNEAQ come from the germline V gene (reference sequence). After removal of 3 bases from V and 5 bases from J, the junction contained 4 bases not matched to a gene. This CDR3 is CASSFSGSSETQYF. The CDR3 DNA reads TGTGCCAGCAGCTTTAGCGGGAGTAGTGAGACCCAGTACTTC. Supplemented by reference TRBV7-9 and TRBJ2-5, the full variable domain reads DTGVSQNPRHKITKRGQNVTFRCDPISEHNRLYWYRQTLGQGPEFLTYFQNEAQLEKSRLLSDRFSAERPKGSFSTLEIQRTEQGDSAMYLCASSFSGSSETQYFGPGTRLLVL.

This chain connects TRBV13 to TRBJ2-2, with 7 bases fitting TRBD2. With 3 bases clipped from V and 6 bases from J, the junction kept 4 bases outside the gene matches. CDR3 length equals 14 residues. Germline loops: CDR1 PRHDT, CDR2 FYEKMQ (reference sequence). The CDR3 region is CASSFGGRSGELFF. The CDR3, as DNA: TGTGCCAGCAGCTTCGGCGGGAGATCCGGGGAGCTGTTTTTT.

This clone showed up just a few times. V usage is TRBV28 and J usage is TRBJ2-2; perhaps TRBD2 as D (7 bases). This CDR3 is 18 amino acids long. Looked up from germline, CDR1 is MDHEN and CDR2 is SYDVKM. V lost 3 bases and J lost 3, with 20 bases in between. The CDR3 loop is CASSLIGSAGAYTGELFF. The CDR3 DNA reads TGTGCCAGCAGTTTGATCGGCTCTGCGGGGGCGTACACCGGGGAGCTGTTTTTT. The complete variable domain, with remaining parts taken from reference TRBV28 and TRBJ2-2, reads DVKVTQSSRYLVKRTGEKVFLECVQDMDHENMFWYRQDPGLGLRLIYFSYDVKMKEKGDIPEGYSVSREKKERFSLILESASTNQTSMYLCASSLIGSAGAYTGELFFGEGSRLTVL.

V is TRBV11-2 and J is TRBJ1-1; 7 bases align to TRBD1. Germline values: CDR1 SGHAT, CDR2 FQNNGV. This CDR3 has 14 residues. The V and J ends lost 5 bases and 1 base, in that order; junction bases with no gene match: 4. The CDR3 nucleotides are TGTGCCAGCAGCCCCCGGACAGGGAACACTGAAGCTTTCTTT. Its translation: CASSPRTGNTEAFF.

The gene calls are TRBV10-3 and TRBJ2-5; D may be TRBD2 (5 bases). V lost 6 bases to trimming and J lost 5 bases, with 13 bases between them. The CDR3 has 13 residues. From germline, CDR1 is ENHRY and CDR2 SYGVKD. Written as DNA, the CDR3 is TGTGCCATCAGCCTGGAACGGAGGGAGACCCAGTACTTC. This encodes CAISLERRETQYF.